A selection of T cell receptor beta chains follows, all from one sample in a study of shared T cell receptors in the human thymus. The data were produced by immunoSEQ multiplex PCR, yet TCRdb's version contains in-frame clones alone and is incomplete. The profile shows 500,000 to 850,000 clones, roughly 86% of them singletons. The data also belong to a second study, concerning human thymus T cells.

The material sequenced was thymocytes. The receptors come from a boy under three years old with a congenital heart defect. The CDR3 runs from the conserved cysteine through the conserved F or W. The D gene is left open where the match is weak. Clone size is shown for a subset of rows, as once, few, many or a class of expanded clone.

clone size	D gene	V gene	J gene	CDR3 protein	CDR3 DNA
few	.	TRBV19	TRBJ1-5	CASSIPRLGQPQHF	TGTGCCAGTAGTATCCCTAGACTAGGACAGCCCCAGCATTTT
.	TRBD2	TRBV28	TRBJ2-7	CASRLTSGSSYEQYF	TGTGCCAGCAGGCTCACTAGCGGGAGCTCCTACGAGCAGTACTTC
.	.	TRBV5-4	TRBJ2-2	CASSLEASMVTGELFF	TGTGCCAGCAGCTTGGAGGCTAGCATGGTCACCGGGGAGCTGTTTTTT
.	TRBD1	TRBV28	TRBJ2-7	CASTRTGTYEQYF	TGTGCCAGCACCCGGACAGGAACCTACGAGCAGTACTTC
.	.	TRBV15	TRBJ2-1	CATSRDRGKSYNEQFF	TGTGCCACCAGCAGAGATCGCGGGAAGTCCTACAATGAGCAGTTCTTC
few	TRBD2	TRBV5-1	TRBJ2-3	CASSHPPGLAPDTQYF	TGCGCCAGCAGCCACCCCCCGGGACTAGCTCCAGATACGCAGTATTTT
.	TRBD1	TRBV27	TRBJ1-5	CASSFGGQGLHQPQHF	TGTGCCAGCAGTTTCGGGGGACAGGGATTGCATCAGCCCCAGCATTTT
once	.	TRBV21-1	TRBJ2-1	CASSKSLDSPYNEQFF	TGTGCCAGCAGCAAAAGTCTGGACAGCCCCTACAATGAGCAGTTCTTC
.	.	TRBV6-5	TRBJ2-1	CASSYLVGDTYNEQFF	TGTGCCAGCAGTTATCTGGTGGGGGACACCTACAATGAGCAGTTCTTC
.	TRBD2	TRBV9	TRBJ2-1	CASSYAGGRSSYNEQFF	TGTGCCAGCAGCTACGCGGGGGGTCGTAGCTCCTACAATGAGCAGTTCTTC
once	TRBD2	TRBV27	TRBJ2-7	CASSVGTSGEQYF	TGTGCCAGCAGTGTGGGGACTAGCGGCGAGCAGTACTTC
.	.	TRBV7-9	TRBJ2-1	CASSLILRDNEQFF	TGTGCCAGCAGCTTAATCCTGCGGGACAATGAGCAGTTCTTC
.	.	TRBV6-1	TRBJ1-6	CASSEARGWNSPLHF	TGTGCCAGCAGTGAAGCTCGGGGGTGGAATTCACCCCTCCACTTT
.	TRBD1	TRBV9	TRBJ2-7	CASSVANGQGYEQYF	TGTGCCAGCAGCGTAGCGAACGGACAGGGCTACGAGCAGTACTTC
.	.	TRBV5-1	TRBJ1-4	CASSLSGTSTNEKLFF	TGCGCCAGCAGCTTGTCGGGGACTTCAACTAATGAAAAACTGTTTTTT
.	TRBD1	TRBV2	TRBJ1-6	CASRTGGRRDNSPLHF	TGTGCCAGCAGAACAGGGGGCCGCAGGGATAATTCACCCCTCCACTTT
.	TRBD2	TRBV4-3	TRBJ2-1	CASSQDPLLAGVHNEQFF	TGCGCCAGCAGCCAAGACCCGTTACTAGCGGGAGTGCACAATGAGCAGTTCTTC
.	TRBD1	TRBV18	TRBJ1-6	CASSPGQPYNSPLHF	TGTGCCAGCTCGCCGGGACAGCCCTATAATTCACCCCTCCACTTT
.	TRBD2	TRBV20-1	TRBJ2-7	CSKSGSYEQYF	TGCAGTAAGAGCGGGAGCTACGAGCAGTACTTC
.	.	TRBV14	TRBJ1-4	CASSQDPVSSREKLFF	TGTGCCAGCAGCCAAGATCCGGTCTCTTCCAGGGAAAAACTGTTTTTT
few	TRBD1	TRBV28	TRBJ2-5	CASSQDRVDGETQYF	TGTGCCAGCAGTCAGGACAGGGTCGATGGGGAGACCCAGTACTTC
.	TRBD2	TRBV28	TRBJ2-3	CASKGRGGRADTQYF	TGTGCCAGCAAGGGACGGGGGGGCCGCGCAGATACGCAGTATTTT
.	TRBD2	TRBV28	TRBJ2-7	CASMKKTGKGRGGEYEQYF	TGTGCCAGCATGAAAAAGACTGGGAAGGGGAGGGGCGGTGAATACGAGCAGTACTTC
.	.	TRBV5-1	TRBJ1-6	CASSFTSRQVNSPLHF	TGCGCCAGCAGCTTCACATCCCGACAGGTTAATTCACCCCTCCACTTT
.	.	TRBV7-2	TRBJ1-3	CASSSAVQGYGNTIYF	TGTGCCAGCAGCTCAGCAGTACAGGGATACGGAAACACCATATATTTT
few	TRBD2	TRBV18	TRBJ2-1	CASSPTSGIKPGFF	TGTGCCAGCTCACCGACTAGCGGAATAAAACCGGGGTTCTTC
once	.	TRBV7-6	TRBJ2-7	CASSLVTGGPYEQYF	TGTGCCAGCAGCTTAGTAACGGGGGGCCCCTACGAGCAGTACTTC
.	TRBD1	TRBV19	TRBJ1-1	CASSLDPIYRDRGSEAFF	TGTGCCAGTAGCCTCGATCCCATATACCGGGACAGGGGATCTGAAGCTTTCTTT
once	.	TRBV5-4	TRBJ2-7	CASSPERTDTSKQYF	TGTGCCAGCAGCCCCGAAAGGACAGATACTTCGAAGCAGTACTTC
once	.	TRBV29-1	TRBJ2-1	CSVEGLWGRNEQFF	TGCAGCGTTGAAGGCCTGTGGGGGCGCAATGAGCAGTTCTTC
.	TRBD2	TRBV29-1	TRBJ2-3	CSVADEASGKPSTDTQYF	TGCAGCGTAGCGGATGAGGCTAGCGGGAAACCTAGCACAGATACGCAGTATTTT
.	.	TRBV11-2	TRBJ2-7	CASSLDEDWTATYEQYF	TGTGCCAGCAGCTTAGATGAGGACTGGACAGCAACCTACGAGCAGTACTTC
once	TRBD1	TRBV5-1	TRBJ2-7	CASSLQGDKYEQYF	TGCGCCAGCAGCTTGCAGGGGGATAAGTACGAGCAGTACTTC
few	.	TRBV27	TRBJ2-7	CASSSRGYSYEQYF	TGTGCCAGCAGTTCCAGGGGCTACTCCTACGAGCAGTACTTC
few	.	TRBV7-9	TRBJ1-5	CASSLEGRTQHF	TGTGCCAGCAGCTTAGAAGGGAGAACCCAGCATTTT
.	.	TRBV7-2	TRBJ2-7	CASSQPARRTYEQYF	TGTGCCAGCAGCCAACCGGCGCGCAGGACCTACGAGCAGTACTTC
few	.	TRBV7-2	TRBJ2-3	CASSLPDSNTDTQYF	TGTGCCAGCAGCTTACCGGACAGTAACACAGATACGCAGTATTTT
.	.	TRBV10-3	TRBJ1-5	CAISERGGGCTNSNQPQHF	TGTGCCATCAGTGAGCGGGGTGGGGGGTGTACCAATAGCAATCAGCCCCAGCATTTT
.	TRBD2	TRBV7-9	TRBJ2-1	CASSPRLAGGPYNEQFF	TGTGCCAGCAGCCCGAGACTAGCGGGGGGGCCTTACAATGAGCAGTTCTTC
few	.	TRBV29-1	TRBJ2-2	CSVHHRDNGELFF	TGCAGCGTCCATCACAGGGATAACGGGGAGCTGTTTTTT
few	TRBD1	TRBV11-2	TRBJ2-3	CASSSNRRDRDRTDTQYF	TGTGCCAGCAGCTCTAATCGAAGGGACAGGGATCGGACAGATACGCAGTATTTT
.	TRBD2	TRBV7-6	TRBJ2-1	CASSLGTSGDYNEQFF	TGTGCCAGCAGCTTAGGGACTAGCGGAGACTACAATGAGCAGTTCTTC
.	.	TRBV28	TRBJ1-5	CASSLTGNPNQPQHF	TGTGCCAGCAGTTTAACGGGGAATCCTAATCAGCCCCAGCATTTT
.	.	TRBV27	TRBJ1-5	CASSSGNRQPQHF	TGTGCCAGCAGTTCAGGGAACAGGCAGCCCCAGCATTTT
.	TRBD1	TRBV14	TRBJ1-2	CASSQDWGTGEPYGYTF	TGTGCCAGCAGCCAAGATTGGGGGACAGGAGAGCCCTATGGCTACACCTTC
.	TRBD2	TRBV4-3	TRBJ2-5	CASSQDPVRLAGRGWETQYF	TGCGCCAGCAGCCAAGATCCTGTCCGGCTAGCGGGGAGGGGTTGGGAGACCCAGTACTTC
.	.	TRBV28	TRBJ2-7	CASSFVRTSYEQYF	TGTGCCAGCAGTTTTGTGAGAACCTCCTACGAGCAGTACTTC
.	.	TRBV5-1	TRBJ2-4	CASSSSNSAMHIQYF	TGTGCCAGCAGCTCATCTAACTCCGCAATGCACATTCAGTACTTC
.	.	TRBV6-5	TRBJ2-1	CASSYSNEQFF	TGTGCCAGCAGTTATAGCAATGAGCAGTTCTTC
few	.	TRBV7-2	TRBJ1-1	CASSLGGDTGHEVSTEAFF	TGTGCCAGCAGCCTAGGGGGGGATACGGGTCACGAGGTTAGCACTGAAGCTTTCTTT
.	TRBD2	TRBV4-3	TRBJ2-2	CASSQEIAGAANTGELFF	TGCGCCAGCAGCCAAGAAATAGCGGGAGCCGCGAACACCGGGGAGCTGTTTTTT
.	TRBD2	TRBV27	TRBJ2-1	CASSLGLAGGYEQFF	TGTGCCAGCAGTTTAGGACTAGCGGGGGGCTATGAGCAGTTCTTC
.	.	TRBV4-2	TRBJ2-7	CASSQEFYSSYEQYF	TGTGCCAGCAGCCAAGAGTTTTACAGCTCCTACGAGCAGTACTTC
.	TRBD2	TRBV2	TRBJ2-3	CASSERTSPGTQYF	TGTGCCAGCAGTGAGAGGACTAGTCCGGGTACGCAGTATTTT
few	.	TRBV19	TRBJ2-6	CASSLMWPSGANVLTF	TGTGCCAGTAGTCTGATGTGGCCTTCTGGGGCCAACGTCCTGACTTTC